A single sample is the source of the 9 T cell receptor beta chains below, sequenced in a study of T cell responses to AZD1222 COVID-19 vaccine. Measured with immunoSEQ multiplex PCR; TCRdb has only the in-frame clones, and not every one. The repertoire has 100,000 to 150,000 clones, approximately 92% of them found once; the top ten carry 1.9%. Specimen: peripheral blood, collected 28 days after the second AZD1222 dose. These receptors all stem from an adult who received the AZD1222 COVID-19 vaccine.

This rearrangement joins TRBV18 to TRBJ2-5; D is possibly TRBD1 or TRBD2 (5 bases each). Germline V gene data show CDR1 as KGHSH and CDR2 as LQKENI. V was clipped by 1 base and J by 2 bases, with 8 bases between them. The CDR3 runs to 14 residues. The CDR3 coding sequence is TGTGCCAGCTCACCACGAGGGGATCAAGAGACCCAGTACTTC. Translated: CASSPRGDQETQYF.

The chain joins TRBV7-3 to TRBJ2-3; D possibly corresponds to TRBD2 (5 bases). With 5 bases removed from V and 8 bases from J, the gap between germline ends came to 17 bases. Per the germline V gene, CDR1 is SGHTA and CDR2 is FQGTGA. The CDR3 runs to 14 residues. This CDR3 is CASSPLRSGGTQYF. The CDR3 DNA follows: TGTGCCAGCAGCCCATTACGGTCCGGAGGTACGCAGTATTTT.

A single count supports this clone. The chain recombines TRBV4-2 with TRBJ1-3; D is ambiguous. Germline values: CDR1 LGHNA, CDR2 YNFKEQ. The CDR3 runs 12 residues. V was trimmed by 7 bases and J by 1 base, leaving 5 bases between them. As DNA, the CDR3 is TGTGCCAGCACCCATTCTGGAAACACCATATATTTT. Amino acids: CASTHSGNTIYF.

The chain has TRBV7-8 and TRBJ2-4; no firm D call. V was clipped by 9 bases and J by 11 bases, with 23 bases between them. Germline-derived CDR1 and CDR2 are SGHVS and FQNEAQ. The CDR3 is made up of 14 amino acids. The CDR3 DNA reads as TGTGCCAGGGGGAAGCCTGGTGAAAAAAGCCTTCAGTACTTC. It codes for CARGKPGEKSLQYF.

The V gene is TRBV12-3 or TRBV12-4, the J gene TRBJ1-2; tentative D call: TRBD1 (5 bases). The CDR3 length is 13 residues. The V gene lost 4 bases and the J gene lost 3 bases, with 9 bases spanning the gap. This CDR3 reads CASSWDGYYGYTF. The CDR3 coding sequence is TGTGCCAGCAGTTGGGACGGATACTATGGCTACACCTTC.

This clone appeared a single time. This sequence joins TRBV15 and TRBJ1-5, with a possible D match to TRBD1 (6 bases). Trimming left V 9 bases short and J 3 bases short, with 15 bases between. The CDR3 spans 14 residues. Germline V gene data show CDR1 as LNHNV and CDR2 as YYDKDF (reference sequence). In DNA, the CDR3 is TGTGCCACGGGGGCGGGCCAGAACAATCAGCCCCAGCATTTT. It codes for CATGAGQNNQPQHF.

The gene calls are TRBV6-2 or TRBV6-3 and TRBJ1-2; 9 positions agree with TRBD1. From germline, CDR1 is MNHEY and CDR2 SVGEGT. Germline trimming cut 4 bases from V and 4 bases from J; bases unmatched to any gene: 7. CDR3 length equals 15 residues. The CDR3: CASSWSTGGTYGYTF. In DNA form, the CDR3 reads TGTGCCAGCAGTTGGTCTACAGGGGGCACCTATGGCTACACCTTC.

The genes are TRBV3-1 (or the pseudogene TRBV3-2) and TRBJ1-2; no clear D gene. Per the germline V gene, CDR1 is LGHDT and CDR2 is YNNKEL (reference sequence). Trimming shortened V by 0 bases and J by 2 bases, and 10 bases separated the two germline ends. CDR3 length: 15 amino acids. CDR3 sequence reads: CASSQDSLGNYGYTF. CDR3 coding DNA: TGTGCCAGCAGCCAAGACTCGCTCGGGAACTATGGCTACACCTTC.

The J gene is TRBJ1-6, the V gene TRBV14, with 11 bases fitting TRBD1. The germline gives CDR1 SGHDN, CDR2 FVKESK. There are 15 residues in the CDR3. V shed 5 bases and J 9 bases; nucleotides not matched to a gene: 6. CDR3 residues: CASSARTGGSSPLHF. DNA for the CDR3: TGTGCCAGCAGCGCTCGGACAGGGGGCAGTTCACCCCTCCACTTT.